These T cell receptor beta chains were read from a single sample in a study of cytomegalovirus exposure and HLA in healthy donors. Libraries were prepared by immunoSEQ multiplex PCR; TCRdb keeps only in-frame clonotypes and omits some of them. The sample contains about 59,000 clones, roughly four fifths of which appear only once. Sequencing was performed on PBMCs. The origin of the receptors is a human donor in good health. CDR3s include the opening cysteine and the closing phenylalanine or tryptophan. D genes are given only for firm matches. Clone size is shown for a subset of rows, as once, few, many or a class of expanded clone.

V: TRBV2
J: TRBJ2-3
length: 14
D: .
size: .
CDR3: CASSEETFADTQYF
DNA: TGTGCCAGCAGTGAGGAGACGTTCGCAGATACGCAGTATTTT

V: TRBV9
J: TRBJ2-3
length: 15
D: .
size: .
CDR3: CASSVGPQGSDTQYF
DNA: TGTGCCAGCAGCGTAGGCCCCCAGGGGTCAGATACGCAGTATTTT

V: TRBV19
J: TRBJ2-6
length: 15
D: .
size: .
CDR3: CASSRGGVGANVLTF
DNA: TGTGCCAGTAGTAGAGGGGGGGTCGGGGCCAACGTCCTGACTTTC

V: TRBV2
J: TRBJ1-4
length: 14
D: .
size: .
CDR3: CASSEIDFSEKLFF
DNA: TGTGCCAGCAGTGAGATAGATTTTAGTGAAAAACTGTTTTTT

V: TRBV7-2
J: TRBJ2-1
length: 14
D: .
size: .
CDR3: CASSFTPGDDEQFF
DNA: TGTGCCAGCAGTTTTACCCCCGGGGATGATGAGCAGTTCTTC

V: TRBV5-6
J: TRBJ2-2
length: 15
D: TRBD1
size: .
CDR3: CASSPDRVNTGELFF
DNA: TGTGCCAGCAGCCCGGACAGGGTCAACACCGGGGAGCTGTTTTTT

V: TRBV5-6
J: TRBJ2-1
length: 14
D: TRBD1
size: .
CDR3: CASSPKNRGHEQFF
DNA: TGTGCCAGCAGCCCCAAAAACAGGGGGCATGAGCAGTTCTTC

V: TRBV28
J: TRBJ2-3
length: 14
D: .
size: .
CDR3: CASSTTGVDPTQYF
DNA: TGTGCCAGCAGTACCACGGGAGTCGATCCTACGCAGTATTTT

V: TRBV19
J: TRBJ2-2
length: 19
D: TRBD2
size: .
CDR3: CASSWEVAGGYVGTGELFF
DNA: TGTGCCAGTAGTTGGGAGGTAGCGGGAGGATACGTGGGCACCGGGGAGCTGTTTTTT

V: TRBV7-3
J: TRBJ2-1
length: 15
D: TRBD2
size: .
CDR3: CASSLGLAGAFEQFF
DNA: TGTGCCAGCAGCTTAGGACTAGCGGGAGCTTTTGAGCAGTTCTTC

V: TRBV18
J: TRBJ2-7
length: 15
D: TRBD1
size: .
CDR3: CASSPRAQGAREQYF
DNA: TGTGCCAGCTCACCACGAGCGCAGGGGGCACGGGAGCAGTACTTC

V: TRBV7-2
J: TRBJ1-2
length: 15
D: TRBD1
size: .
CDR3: CASSLGQAPTSGYTF
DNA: TGTGCCAGCAGCCTGGGACAGGCTCCCACGAGTGGCTACACCTTC

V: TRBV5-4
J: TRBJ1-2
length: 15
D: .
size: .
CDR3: CASHTAVGGNYGYTF
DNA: TGTGCCAGCCATACTGCGGTGGGGGGTAACTATGGCTACACCTTC

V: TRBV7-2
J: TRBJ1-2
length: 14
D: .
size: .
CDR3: CASSLSGSNYGYTF
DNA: TGTGCCAGCAGCTTATCAGGCAGTAACTATGGCTACACCTTC

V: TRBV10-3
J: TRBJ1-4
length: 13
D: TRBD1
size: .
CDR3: CAISVDRVEKLFF
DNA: TGTGCCATCAGTGTGGACAGGGTTGAAAAACTGTTTTTT

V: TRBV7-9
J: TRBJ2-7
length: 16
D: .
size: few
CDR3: CASSLGGGRVAYEQYF
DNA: TGTGCCAGCAGCCTAGGGGGAGGGAGGGTCGCCTACGAGCAGTACTTC

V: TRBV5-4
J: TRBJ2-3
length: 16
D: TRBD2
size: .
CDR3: CASSPISAGGADTQYF
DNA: TGTGCCAGCAGCCCCATATCAGCGGGGGGCGCAGATACGCAGTATTTT

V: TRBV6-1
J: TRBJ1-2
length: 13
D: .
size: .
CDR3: CASNHVGVYGYTF
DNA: TGTGCCAGCAATCATGTAGGGGTCTATGGCTACACCTTC

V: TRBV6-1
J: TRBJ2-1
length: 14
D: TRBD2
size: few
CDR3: CASRTSGAYNEQFF
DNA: TGTGCCAGCAGGACTAGCGGAGCCTACAATGAGCAGTTCTTC

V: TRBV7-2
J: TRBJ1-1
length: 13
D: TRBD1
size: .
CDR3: CASSRDRTTEAFF
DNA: TGTGCCAGCAGCCGGGACAGGACAACTGAAGCTTTCTTT

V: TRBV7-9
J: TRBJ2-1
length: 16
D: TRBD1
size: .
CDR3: CASSPVGQGPYNEQFF
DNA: TGTGCCAGCAGCCCGGTGGGACAGGGGCCTTACAATGAGCAGTTCTTC

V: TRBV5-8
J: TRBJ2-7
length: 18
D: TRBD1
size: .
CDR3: CASRRGWGLTGEADEQYF
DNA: TGTGCCAGCAGACGTGGTTGGGGATTGACAGGGGAGGCGGACGAGCAGTACTTC

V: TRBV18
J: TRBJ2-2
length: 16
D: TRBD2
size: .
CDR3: CASSPQGLAGAGELFF
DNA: TGTGCCAGCTCACCACAAGGACTAGCGGGCGCCGGGGAGCTGTTTTTT

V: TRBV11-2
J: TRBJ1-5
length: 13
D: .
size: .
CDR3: CASSLARDQPQHF
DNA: TGTGCCAGCAGCTTAGCCCGGGATCAGCCCCAGCATTTT

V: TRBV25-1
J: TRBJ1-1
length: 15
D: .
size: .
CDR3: CASSDPRGGYTEAFF
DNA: TGTGCCAGCAGTGATCCGAGGGGGGGCTACACTGAAGCTTTCTTT

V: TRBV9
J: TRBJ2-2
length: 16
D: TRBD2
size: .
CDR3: CASSLGLAANTGELFF
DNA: TGTGCCAGCAGCCTCGGACTAGCGGCGAACACCGGGGAGCTGTTTTTT

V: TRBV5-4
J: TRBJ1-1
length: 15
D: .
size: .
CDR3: CASSVYRDRNTEAFF
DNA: TGTGCCAGCAGCGTCTACAGGGACCGGAACACTGAAGCTTTCTTT

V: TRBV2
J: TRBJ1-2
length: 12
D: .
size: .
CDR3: CASSDESYGYTF
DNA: TGTGCCAGCAGTGATGAGTCCTATGGCTACACCTTC

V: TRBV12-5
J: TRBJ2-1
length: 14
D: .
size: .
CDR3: CASGLDGGPAWEFF
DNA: TGTGCTAGTGGTTTGGACGGGGGACCAGCTTGGGAGTTCTTC

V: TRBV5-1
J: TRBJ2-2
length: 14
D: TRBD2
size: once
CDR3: CASSVGGNSGELFF
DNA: TGCGCCAGCAGCGTCGGGGGGAATTCCGGGGAGCTGTTTTTT

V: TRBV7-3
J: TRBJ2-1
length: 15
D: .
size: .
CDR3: CASSSGLPDYNEQFF
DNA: TGTGCCAGCAGCTCAGGGTTGCCCGATTACAATGAGCAGTTCTTC

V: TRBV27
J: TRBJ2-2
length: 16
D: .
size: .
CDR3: CASSYLHSANTGELFF
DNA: TGTGCCAGCAGTTATCTACATAGCGCGAACACCGGGGAGCTGTTTTTT

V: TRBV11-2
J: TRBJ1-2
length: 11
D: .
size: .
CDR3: CASSPVSGYTF
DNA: TGTGCCAGCAGCCCAGTTAGCGGCTACACCTTC

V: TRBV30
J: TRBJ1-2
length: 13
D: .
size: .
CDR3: CAWTRQTHYGYTF
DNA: TGTGCCTGGACTCGACAGACTCACTATGGCTACACCTTC

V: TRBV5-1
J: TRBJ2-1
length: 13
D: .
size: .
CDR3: CASNHREGNEQFF
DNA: TGCGCCAGCAACCACAGGGAGGGGAATGAGCAGTTCTTC

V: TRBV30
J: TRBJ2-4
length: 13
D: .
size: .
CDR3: CAWSLGQKNIQYF
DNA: TGTGCCTGGAGCCTGGGGCAGAAAAACATTCAGTACTTC

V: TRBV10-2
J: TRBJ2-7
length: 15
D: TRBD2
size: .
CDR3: CASSEDLAVGHEQYF
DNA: TGCGCCAGCAGTGAAGACCTAGCGGTAGGTCACGAGCAGTACTTC

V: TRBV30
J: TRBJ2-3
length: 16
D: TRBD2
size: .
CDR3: CAWSRGERLFADTQYF
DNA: TGTGCCTGGAGTCGGGGGGAGCGATTGTTTGCAGATACGCAGTATTTT

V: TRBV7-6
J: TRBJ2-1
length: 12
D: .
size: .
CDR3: CARNTQGWEQFF
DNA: TGTGCCAGGAATACCCAGGGTTGGGAGCAGTTCTTC

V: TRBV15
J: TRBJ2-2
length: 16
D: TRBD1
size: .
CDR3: CATSRDWWGQTGELFF
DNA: TGTGCCACCAGCAGAGATTGGTGGGGACAGACCGGGGAGCTGTTTTTT

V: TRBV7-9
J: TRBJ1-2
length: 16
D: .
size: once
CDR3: CASSLSDGGIGSSYTF
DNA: TGTGCCAGCAGCTTGAGTGACGGAGGTATAGGTAGTAGCTACACCTTC

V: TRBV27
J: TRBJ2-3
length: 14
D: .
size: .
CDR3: CASSLTFGTDTQYF
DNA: TGTGCCAGCAGTTTAACTTTTGGCACAGATACGCAGTATTTT

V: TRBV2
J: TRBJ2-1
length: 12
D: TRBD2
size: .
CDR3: CASIQGGRVWFF
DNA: TGTGCCAGCATTCAAGGCGGGAGGGTTTGGTTCTTC

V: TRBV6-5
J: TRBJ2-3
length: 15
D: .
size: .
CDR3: CASRKQAPPTDTQYF
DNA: TGTGCCAGCAGAAAGCAGGCGCCACCCACAGATACGCAGTATTTT

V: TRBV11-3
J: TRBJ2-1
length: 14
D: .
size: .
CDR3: CASSRTSSYNEQFF
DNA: TGTGCCAGCAGCCGAACGAGCTCCTACAATGAGCAGTTCTTC

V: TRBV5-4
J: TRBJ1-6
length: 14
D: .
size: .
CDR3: CASSLRVINSPLHF
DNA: TGTGCCAGCAGCTTGCGGGTTATCAATTCACCCCTCCACTTT

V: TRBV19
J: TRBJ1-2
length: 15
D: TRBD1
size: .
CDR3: CASTLLDRVDYGYTF
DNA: TGTGCCAGCACTTTACTTGACAGGGTAGACTATGGCTACACCTTC

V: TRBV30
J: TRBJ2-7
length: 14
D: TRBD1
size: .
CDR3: CAWSDRDRGDEQYF
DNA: TGTGCCTGGAGTGACCGGGACAGGGGGGACGAGCAGTACTTC

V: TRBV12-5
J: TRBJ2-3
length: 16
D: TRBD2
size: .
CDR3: CASGLASGGAGDTQYF
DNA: TGTGCTAGTGGTTTGGCTAGCGGGGGGGCCGGGGATACGCAGTATTTT

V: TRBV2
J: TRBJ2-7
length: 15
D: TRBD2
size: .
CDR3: CASSEGSGGPYEQYF
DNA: TGTGCCAGCAGTGAAGGGAGCGGGGGGCCTTACGAGCAGTACTTC

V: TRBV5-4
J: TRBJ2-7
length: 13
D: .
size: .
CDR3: CASSWGDSYEQYF
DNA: TGTGCCAGCAGCTGGGGAGACTCCTACGAGCAGTACTTC

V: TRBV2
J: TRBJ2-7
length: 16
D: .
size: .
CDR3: CASSYTQGRGSYEQYF
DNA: TGTGCCAGCAGTTACACACAGGGAAGGGGTTCCTACGAGCAGTACTTC

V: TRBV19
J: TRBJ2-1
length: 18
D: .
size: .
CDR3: CASSIGVSRAGSPNEQFF
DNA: TGTGCCAGTAGTATAGGGGTCTCGCGGGCGGGTTCCCCCAATGAGCAGTTCTTC